This TCR beta chain emerged from a study of shared clonotypes between healthy human individuals. There are 16 residues in the CDR3. V lost 4 bases to trimming and J lost 0 bases, with 17 bases between them. Germline values: CDR1 SGHRS, CDR2 YFSETQ. Around 30,000 T cell genomes, or roughly 200 ng DNA, went into the sorted-subset replicate PCRs. Clones were read by immunoSEQ multiplex PCR, and TCRdb kept only the in-frame ones, dropping some. Among approximately 2.4 million clones listed, 90% to 97% were seen once. Sequencing used naive CD4+ T cells sorted from blood. Described subset: CD45RA+ positively selected. The sequence came from a man between 18 and 29 years old in good health. The chain employs TRBV5-1 and TRBJ2-7; D perhaps matches TRBD1 (6 bases). The CDR3 DNA reads as TGCGCCAGCAGCCTGGACAGCAGAGCCGCCTCCTACGAGCAGTACTTC. Amino acids: CASSLDSRAASYEQYF.